The present entry profiles one T cell receptor beta chain with its context. Antigen: not known. The data belong to a study of cytomegalovirus exposure and HLA in healthy donors. PCR involved 60 Vbeta and 13 Jbeta primers. Generated by immunoSEQ multiplex PCR, the TCRdb table keeps only in-frame clones and is missing some. The sample consists of about 82,000 clones, around 74% of them appearing once. General study points: Clonal expansion, a later analysis showed, was greater in HLA-associated TCR beta chains than in equally common others. A later analysis reported that several of the most significant clusters appeared to be linked to common viral pathogens, among them Epstein-Barr virus. Reported performance of the classifier showed diagnosis of cytomegalovirus status with high specificity and sensitivity. Three chains tied to CMV proved CMV antigen-specific in vitro.

Germline trimming cut 4 bases from V and 6 bases from J; bases unmatched to any gene: 10. From germline, CDR1 is LNHDA and CDR2 SQIVND (reference sequence). The CDR3 consists of 16 residues. The J gene is TRBJ2-5, the V gene TRBV19; 11 bases are shared with TRBD2. The sequence was obtained from a woman in her 50s in good health and CMV-seropositive. The sample taken for sequencing was PBMCs. This chain's CDR3 is CASSTGLAGPGKTQYF. The CDR3 bases are TGTGCCAGTAGTACTGGACTAGCGGGCCCAGGGAAGACCCAGTACTTC.